These 21 T cell receptor beta chains originate from one sample sequenced in a study of STAT5B mutations in CD4+ large granular lymphocyte leukemia. Clones were sequenced by immunoSEQ multiplex PCR, and TCRdb holds only the in-frame ones, with some missing. The repertoire has tens of thousands of clones, approximately 79% of them found once; the top ten carry approximately 0.65%. Material: CD4+ T cells from blood buffy coats. The receptors shown here come from a human donor in good health.

The chain combines TRBV5-4 with TRBJ2-3; D remains unclear. In germline, CDR1 is SGHNT, CDR2 YYREEE (reference sequence). This CDR3 is 13 amino acids long. Trimming left V 2 bases short and J 3 bases short, with 7 bases between. This CDR3 reads CASSFGLTDTQYF. The CDR3 DNA reads TGTGCCAGCAGCTTCGGATTAACAGATACGCAGTATTTT.

The chain recombines TRBV6-6 with TRBJ2-7, with a tentative D call TRBD2 (7 bases). Per germline, CDR1 MNHNY and CDR2 SVGAGI (reference sequence). V was trimmed by 0 bases and J by 3 bases, leaving 12 bases between them. The CDR3 consists of 15 residues. CDR3 DNA sequence: TGTGCCAGCAGTTACTCTCGGGGGGCCGGCTACGAGCAGTACTTC. Amino acid sequence: CASSYSRGAGYEQYF.

The chain links TRBV6-5 to TRBJ1-6; D is unclear. Germline V gene lookup returns CDR1 MNHEY and CDR2 SVGAGI. V lost 2 bases and J 10 bases, leaving 12 bases between the germline ends. The CDR3 totals 14 residues. DNA for the CDR3: TGTGCCAGCAGTTACGGTCGGGTGCGGTCACCCCTCCACTTT. Residues: CASSYGRVRSPLHF.

The rearrangement uses TRBV20-1 and TRBJ2-5; D is unresolved. Germline-derived CDR1 and CDR2 are DFQATT and SNEGSKA (reference sequence). V was pared by 6 bases and J by 1 base, with 3 bases between. CDR3 length equals 10 residues. The CDR3 protein is CSAAQETQYF. DNA for the CDR3: TGCAGTGCCGCCCAAGAGACCCAGTACTTC.

This clone has a handful of counts. V usage is TRBV5-4 and J usage is TRBJ1-1; D not resolved. Germline CDR1 is SGHNT and CDR2 is YYREEE (reference sequence). CDR3 size: 13 residues. The V and J ends lost 3 bases and 1 base respectively, with 7 bases between them. In nucleotides, the CDR3 is TGTGCCAGCAGCTACTTCGGGAACACTGAAGCTTTCTTT. Translation: CASSYFGNTEAFF.

Only one count was recorded for this clone. The V call is TRBV11-2, the J call TRBJ1-6; D is unclear. The CDR3 contains 13 residues. The germline V and J ends were trimmed by 1 base and 10 bases, with 8 bases remaining between them. In germline, CDR1 is SGHAT, CDR2 FQNNGV. CDR3 sequence reads: CASSLVGSSPLHF. DNA of the CDR3: TGTGCCAGCAGCTTAGTGGGGAGCTCACCCCTCCACTTT.

This chain uses TRBV11-2 with TRBJ1-1; TRBD1 agrees at 7 bases. Trimming at V came to 5 bases and at J to 9 bases, leaving 3 bases not matched to a gene. Germline V lookup: CDR1 SGHAT, CDR2 FQNNGV. CDR3 length: 11 amino acids. The CDR3 DNA reads TGTGCCAGCAGCAAGGGACAGCAAGCTTTCTTT. Translating gives CASSKGQQAFF. Combining the CDR3 with reference TRBV11-2 and TRBJ1-1 gives the whole variable domain EAGVAQSPRYKIIEKRQSVAFWCNPISGHATLYWYQQILGQGPKLLIQFQNNGVVDDSQLPKDRFSAERLKGVDSTLKIQPAKLEDSAVYLCASSKGQQAFFGQGTRLTVV.

The J gene is TRBJ2-7, the V gene TRBV2, with TRBD1 matching 9 bases. This CDR3 has 13 residues. CDR1 is SNHLY, CDR2 FYNNEI, per germline. V lost 2 bases to trimming and J lost 6 bases; unmatched junction nucleotides: 2. CDR3: CASSEPDRGEQYF. CDR3 DNA: TGTGCCAGCAGTGAACCGGACAGGGGCGAGCAGTACTTC.

The V and J genes are TRBV15 and TRBJ1-2; D is undetermined. V was trimmed by 1 base and J by 6 bases, leaving 9 bases between them. In germline, CDR1 is LNHNV, CDR2 YYDKDF (reference sequence). The CDR3 totals 13 residues. The CDR3: CATSRGREHGYTF. The CDR3 DNA sequence: TGTGCCACCAGCAGAGGCCGGGAACATGGCTACACCTTC. The entire variable domain, with the rest obtained from reference TRBV15 and TRBJ1-2, is as follows: DAMVIQNPRYQVTQFGKPVTLSCSQTLNHNVMYWYQQKSSQAPKLLFHYYDKDFNNEADTPDNFQSRRPNTSFCFLDIRSPGLGDTAMYLCATSRGREHGYTFGSGTRLTVV.

This rearrangement joins TRBV7-2 to TRBJ1-2, with D tentatively TRBD1 (6 bases). This CDR3 has 14 residues. CDR1 and CDR2 (germline): SGHTA, FQGNSA. V lost 3 bases and J 2 bases, leaving 10 bases between the germline ends. CDR3 sequence (DNA): TGTGCCAGCAGCTTGTCCCAGGGGAACTATGGCTACACCTTC. It yields the protein CASSLSQGNYGYTF.

The genes are TRBV28 and TRBJ1-2; perhaps TRBD1 as D (6 bases). The CDR3 runs to 18 residues. The V gene's germline CDR1 is MDHEN and CDR2 SYDVKM. V shed 1 base and J shed 6 bases, with 24 bases lying between them. As DNA, the CDR3 is TGTGCCAGCAGTTTATTTTTCCGCAGACGTTCACGGGGGCATGGCTACACCTTC. Its translation is CASSLFFRRRSRGHGYTF.

V gene TRBV28 combines with J gene TRBJ1-1; 12 bases map to TRBD1. This CDR3 spans 15 amino acids. Germline assignment: CDR1 MDHEN and CDR2 SYDVKM. The V and J ends lost 4 bases and 4 bases, in that order; junction bases with no gene match: 4. CDR3 bases: TGTGCCAGCAGTTCTCCGGGACAGGGGGCCACTGAAGCTTTCTTT. Protein sequence: CASSSPGQGATEAFF.

The chain employs TRBV5-8 and TRBJ2-5, with 8 bases matching TRBD2. There are 13 residues in the CDR3. Germline V gene lookup returns CDR1 SGHTS and CDR2 YDEGEE. Trimming removed 8 bases from V and 5 bases from J; junction bases left unmatched: 8. Written as DNA, the CDR3 is TGTGCCAGTTCTGGCCAGCGGGGGGAGACCCAGTACTTC. Residues: CASSGQRGETQYF.

The chain is built from TRBV14 and TRBJ1-2, with 7 bases identical to TRBD1. Trimming removed 3 bases from V and 4 bases from J; junction bases left unmatched: 8. This CDR3 comprises 15 residues. Germline CDR1 and CDR2: SGHDN and FVKESK. CDR3 in DNA: TGTGCCAGCAGCCAGCACATAGGGGGCCGCTATGGCTACACCTTC. Protein product: CASSQHIGGRYGYTF.

This chain links TRBV19 with TRBJ1-5; 7 positions agree with TRBD1. With V trimmed by 10 bases and J by 6 bases, 9 bases remained unmatched. The germline gives CDR1 LNHDA, CDR2 SQIVND (reference sequence). The CDR3 has 13 residues. The CDR3 protein is CATLHRGGQPQHF. DNA for the CDR3: TGTGCCACCCTGCACAGGGGCGGTCAGCCCCAGCATTTT.

The rearrangement joins TRBV5-6 to TRBJ2-7; 12 bases map to TRBD1. V lost 4 bases to trimming and J lost 8 bases; unmatched junction nucleotides: 13. Germline V CDR1 and CDR2: SGHDT, YYEEEE. The CDR3 covers 16 residues. CDR3 amino acids: CASSGGPRGQGAQQYF. The CDR3 DNA sequence: TGTGCCAGCAGCGGGGGGCCGCGGGGACAGGGGGCTCAGCAGTACTTC.

This chain links TRBV7-9 with TRBJ1-2; the D is unclear. The CDR3 covers 14 residues. Germline values: CDR1 SEHNR, CDR2 FQNEAQ (reference sequence). V shed 2 bases and J shed 6 bases, with 13 bases lying between them. For the CDR3, the DNA is TGTGCCAGCAGCTTACAAGGAACGACGGATGGCTACACCTTC. Its translation: CASSLQGTTDGYTF. The whole variable domain, filled in from reference TRBV7-9 and TRBJ1-2, reads DTGVSQNPRHKITKRGQNVTFRCDPISEHNRLYWYRQTLGQGPEFLTYFQNEAQLEKSRLLSDRFSAERPKGSFSTLEIQRTEQGDSAMYLCASSLQGTTDGYTFGSGTRLTVV.

The V gene is TRBV7-2, the J gene TRBJ2-2, with D tentatively TRBD2 (6 bases). The V and J ends lost 2 bases and 6 bases respectively, with 10 bases between them. Per the germline V gene, CDR1 is SGHTA and CDR2 is FQGNSA. The CDR3 extends over 14 amino acids. The CDR3 loop reads CASSLNGGSGELFF. CDR3 in DNA: TGTGCCAGCAGCTTAAACGGGGGTTCCGGGGAGCTGTTTTTT.

V usage is TRBV28 and J usage is TRBJ2-7; possibly TRBD2 for D (6 bases). The CDR3 extends over 14 amino acids. Trimming removed 7 bases from V and 2 bases from J, with 15 bases in between. Germline CDR1 reads MDHEN; CDR2 reads SYDVKM. The CDR3 DNA is TGTGCCAGCAAAACTGGGACTGCGACCTACGAGCAGTACTTC. It encodes CASKTGTATYEQYF.

This chain uses TRBV6-1 with TRBJ1-1; TRBD1 matches at 7 bases. This CDR3 is built from 15 residues. Germline CDR1 is MNHNS and CDR2 is SASEGT. J was trimmed by 7 bases and V by 7 bases; bases with no gene match: 15. CDR3 bases: TGTGCCAGCACCCCTTGGGAGACAGGGAGCCGTGAAGCTTTCTTT. It is translated as CASTPWETGSREAFF.

The table lists this clone with a count of one. The chain links TRBV6-5 to TRBJ1-1, with D unclear. The ends were cut back, 0 bases at V and 2 bases at J, with 4 bases in the middle. This CDR3 comprises 13 residues. The V gene's germline CDR1 is MNHEY and CDR2 SVGAGI. CDR3 loop: CASSYSSNTEAFF. The DNA for the CDR3 is TGTGCCAGCAGTTACTCGAGTAACACTGAAGCTTTCTTT.